This T cell receptor (beta chain) was obtained from a study of tumor-infiltrating lymphocytes in primary liver carcinoma. The wider study: The five patients, who were men and women, ranged in age from 30 to 69 years. General study findings and limits: Only about 8-24% of top clones showed up in all five tumor regions. Tumors had a significantly higher top-250-clone fraction than blood (p = 0.039).

The study co-extracted DNA and RNA from roughly 20-30 mg of unsorted bulk tissue. Looked up from germline, CDR1 is MNHEY and CDR2 is SVGAGI. V was clipped by 1 base and J by 0 bases, with 13 bases between them. CDR3 length: 18 residues. Turning to this clonotype: Its antigen is not known.

The researchers produced TCR beta cDNA from 500 to 550 ng total RNA with a constant-region primer. Libraries of TCR beta came from three nested multiplex PCR rounds with slightly modified ARM-PCR. For around 9 cycles apiece, the opening two PCR rounds ran with TRBV1-TRBV30 forward primers and a C-beta reverse primer. Using its own MiXCR run on the multiplex PCR reads, TCRdb lists one record per CDR3 protein. The sample has 40,000 to 50,000 distinct CDR3 sequences, about 73% seen once. The specimen sequenced was liver tumor tissue from sampling region 3. Subset given: tumor region T3, left-lateral pole. This clonotype was obtained from a man aged 35 to 55 with primary liver carcinoma and hepatitis B virus infection. V is TRBV6-5 and J is TRBJ1-6; a weak D match, TRBD1 (5 bases). The CDR3, as DNA: TGTGCCAGCAGTTACTTTTTGGGAGGGGACTCCTATAATTCACCCCTCCACTTT. Translation gives CASSYFLGGDSYNSPLHF.